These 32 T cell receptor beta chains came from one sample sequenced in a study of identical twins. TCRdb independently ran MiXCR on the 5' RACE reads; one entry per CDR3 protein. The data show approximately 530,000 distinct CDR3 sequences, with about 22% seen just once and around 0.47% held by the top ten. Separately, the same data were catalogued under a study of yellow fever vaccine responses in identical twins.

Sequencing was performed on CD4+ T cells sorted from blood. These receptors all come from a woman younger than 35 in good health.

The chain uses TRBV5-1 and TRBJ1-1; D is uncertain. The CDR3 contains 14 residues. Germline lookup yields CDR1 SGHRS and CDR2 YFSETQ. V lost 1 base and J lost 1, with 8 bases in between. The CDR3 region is CASSLTHGNTEAFF. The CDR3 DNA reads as TGCGCCAGCAGCTTGACCCACGGGAACACTGAAGCTTTCTTT.

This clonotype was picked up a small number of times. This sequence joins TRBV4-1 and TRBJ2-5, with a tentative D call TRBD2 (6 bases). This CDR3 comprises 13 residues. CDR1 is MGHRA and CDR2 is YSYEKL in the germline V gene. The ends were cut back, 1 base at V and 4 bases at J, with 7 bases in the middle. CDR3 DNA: TGCGCCAGCAGCCAAGTAGCGGTAGAGACCCAGTACTTC. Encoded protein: CASSQVAVETQYF.

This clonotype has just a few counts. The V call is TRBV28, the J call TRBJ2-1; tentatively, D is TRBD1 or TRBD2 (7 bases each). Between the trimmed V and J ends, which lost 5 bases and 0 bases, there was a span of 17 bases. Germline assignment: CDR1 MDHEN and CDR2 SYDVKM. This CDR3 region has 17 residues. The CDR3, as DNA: TGTGCCAGCAGTACCAGGGGGGGGTTATTCTCCTACAATGAGCAGTTCTTC. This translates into CASSTRGGLFSYNEQFF. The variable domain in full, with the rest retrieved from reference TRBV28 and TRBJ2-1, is DVKVTQSSRYLVKRTGEKVFLECVQDMDHENMFWYRQDPGLGLRLIYFSYDVKMKEKGDIPEGYSVSREKKERFSLILESASTNQTSMYLCASSTRGGLFSYNEQFFGPGTRLTVL.

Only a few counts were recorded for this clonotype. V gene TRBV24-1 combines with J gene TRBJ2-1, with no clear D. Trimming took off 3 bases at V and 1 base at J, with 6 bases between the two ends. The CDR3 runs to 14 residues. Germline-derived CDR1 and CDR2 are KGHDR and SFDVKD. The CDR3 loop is CATSDPPSYNEQFF. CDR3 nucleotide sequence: TGTGCCACCAGTGATCCCCCTTCCTACAATGAGCAGTTCTTC.

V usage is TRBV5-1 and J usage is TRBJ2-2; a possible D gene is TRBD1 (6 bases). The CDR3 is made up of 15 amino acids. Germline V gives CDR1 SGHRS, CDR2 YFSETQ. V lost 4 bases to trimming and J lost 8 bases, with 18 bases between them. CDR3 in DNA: TGCGCCAGCAGCCAGGACAGCCCAAAGAGTGGGGAGCTGTTTTTT. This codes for CASSQDSPKSGELFF.

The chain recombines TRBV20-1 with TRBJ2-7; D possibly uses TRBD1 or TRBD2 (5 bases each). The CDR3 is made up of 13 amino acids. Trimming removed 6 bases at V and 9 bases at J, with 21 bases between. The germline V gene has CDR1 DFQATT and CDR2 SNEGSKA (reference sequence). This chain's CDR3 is CSAWGNRLGVQYF. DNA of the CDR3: TGCAGTGCATGGGGGAACCGCCTGGGTGTGCAGTACTTC.

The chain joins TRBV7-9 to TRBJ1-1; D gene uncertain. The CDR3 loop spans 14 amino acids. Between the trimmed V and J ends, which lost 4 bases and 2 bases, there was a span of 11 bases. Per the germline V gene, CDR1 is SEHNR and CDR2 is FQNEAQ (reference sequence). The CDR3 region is CASSSQVSNTEAFF. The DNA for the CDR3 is TGTGCCAGCAGCTCTCAGGTCTCAAACACTGAAGCTTTCTTT.

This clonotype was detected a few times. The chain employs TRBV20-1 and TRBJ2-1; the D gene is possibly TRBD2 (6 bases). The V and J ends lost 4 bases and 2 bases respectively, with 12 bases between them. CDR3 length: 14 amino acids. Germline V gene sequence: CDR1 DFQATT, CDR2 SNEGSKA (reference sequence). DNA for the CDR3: TGCAGTGCTAATAGCGGCAACACCTACAATGAGCAGTTCTTC. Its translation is CSANSGNTYNEQFF.

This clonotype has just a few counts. The CDR3 loop is CASSEANGRDTQYF. CDR3 nucleotides: TGTGCCAGCAGTGAAGCGAATGGGAGAGATACGCAGTATTTT. The chain has TRBV2 and TRBJ2-3; weak D call: TRBD2 (5 bases). Germline V gives CDR1 SNHLY, CDR2 FYNNEI. V lost 0 bases, J lost 5 bases, and 9 bases lay in between. CDR3 length: 14 residues.

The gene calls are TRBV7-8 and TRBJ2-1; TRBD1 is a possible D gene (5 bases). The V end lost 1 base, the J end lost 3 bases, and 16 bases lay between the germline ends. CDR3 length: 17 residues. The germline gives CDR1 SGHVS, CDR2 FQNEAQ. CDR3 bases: TGTGCCAGCAGCTTAGAGCTTCGGCAGGGCCTCTACAATGAGCAGTTCTTC. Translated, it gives CASSLELRQGLYNEQFF.

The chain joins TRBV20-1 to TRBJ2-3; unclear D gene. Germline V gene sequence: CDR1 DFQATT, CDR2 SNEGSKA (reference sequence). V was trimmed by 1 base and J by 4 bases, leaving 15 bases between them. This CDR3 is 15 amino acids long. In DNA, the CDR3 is TGCAGTGCTAGAGCCCTCCGACCCCGGTCAGATACGCAGTATTTT. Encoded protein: CSARALRPRSDTQYF.

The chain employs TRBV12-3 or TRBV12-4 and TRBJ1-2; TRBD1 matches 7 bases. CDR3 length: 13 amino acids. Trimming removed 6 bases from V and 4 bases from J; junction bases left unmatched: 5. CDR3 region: CASRPTGLYGYTF. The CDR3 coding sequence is TGTGCCAGCAGGCCGACAGGGCTCTATGGCTACACCTTC.

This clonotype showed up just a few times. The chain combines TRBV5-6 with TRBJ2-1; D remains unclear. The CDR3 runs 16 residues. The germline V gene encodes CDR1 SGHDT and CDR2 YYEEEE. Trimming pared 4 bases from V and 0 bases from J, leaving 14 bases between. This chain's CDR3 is CASSERILSSYNEQFF. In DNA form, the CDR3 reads TGTGCCAGCAGCGAGAGGATTCTTAGCTCCTACAATGAGCAGTTCTTC.

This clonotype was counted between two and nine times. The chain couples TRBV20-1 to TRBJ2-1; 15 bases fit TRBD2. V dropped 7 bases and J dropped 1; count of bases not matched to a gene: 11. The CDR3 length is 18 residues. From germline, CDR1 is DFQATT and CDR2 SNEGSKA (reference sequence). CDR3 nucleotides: TGCAGTGTAACCCCCGGACTAGCGGGGGGGTTTTCCTACAATGAGCAGTTCTTC. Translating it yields CSVTPGLAGGFSYNEQFF.

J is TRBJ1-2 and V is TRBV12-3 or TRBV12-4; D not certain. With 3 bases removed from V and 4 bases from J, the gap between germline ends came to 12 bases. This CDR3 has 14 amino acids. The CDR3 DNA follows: TGTGCCAGCAGTTTTGGGGTTCCTGGCTATGGCTACACCTTC. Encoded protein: CASSFGVPGYGYTF.

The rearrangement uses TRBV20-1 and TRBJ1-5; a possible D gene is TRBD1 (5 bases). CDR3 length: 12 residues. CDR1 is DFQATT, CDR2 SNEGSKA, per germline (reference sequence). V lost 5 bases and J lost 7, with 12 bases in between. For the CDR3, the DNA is TGCAGTGCTGGCAGGGTAAACCAGCCCCAGCATTTT. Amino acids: CSAGRVNQPQHF.

CDR3 coding DNA: TGTGCCAGCAGCTTAAGGTGGGAGGCGAATTACGAGCAGTACTTC. The encoded protein is CASSLRWEANYEQYF. This chain links TRBV7-2 with TRBJ2-7, with D possibly matching TRBD2 (6 bases). With 2 bases removed from V and 4 bases from J, the gap between germline ends came to 15 bases. The CDR3 spans 15 residues. The germline V gene has CDR1 SGHTA and CDR2 FQGNSA.

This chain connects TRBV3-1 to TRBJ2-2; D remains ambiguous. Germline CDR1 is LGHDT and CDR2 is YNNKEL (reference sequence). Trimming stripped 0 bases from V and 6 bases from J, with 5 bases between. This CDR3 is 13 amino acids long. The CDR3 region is CASSQDSPGELFF. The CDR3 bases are TGTGCCAGCAGCCAAGATAGCCCCGGGGAGCTGTTTTTT. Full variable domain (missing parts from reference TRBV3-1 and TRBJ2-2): DTAVSQTPKYLVTQMGNDKSIKCEQNLGHDTMYWYKQDSKKFLKIMFSYNNKELIINETVPNRFSPKSPDKAHLNLHINSLELGDSAVYFCASSQDSPGELFFGEGSRLTVL.

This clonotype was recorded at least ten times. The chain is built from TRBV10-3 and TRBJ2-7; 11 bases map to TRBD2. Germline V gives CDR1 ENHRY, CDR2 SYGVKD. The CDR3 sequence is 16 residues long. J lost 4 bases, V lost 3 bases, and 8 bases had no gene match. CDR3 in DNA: TGTGCCATCAGTGAAGCCGAGACTAGCGGGACATACGAGCAGTACTTC. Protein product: CAISEAETSGTYEQYF.

The CDR3 coding sequence is TGCGCCAGCAGCTTGTATGGGGTGGAGACCCAGTACTTC. Amino acid sequence: CASSLYGVETQYF. The chain has TRBV5-1 and TRBJ2-5; D gene unclear. The length of the CDR3 is 13 residues. Germline V lookup: CDR1 SGHRS, CDR2 YFSETQ. The V and J ends lost 1 base and 5 bases respectively, with 9 bases between them.

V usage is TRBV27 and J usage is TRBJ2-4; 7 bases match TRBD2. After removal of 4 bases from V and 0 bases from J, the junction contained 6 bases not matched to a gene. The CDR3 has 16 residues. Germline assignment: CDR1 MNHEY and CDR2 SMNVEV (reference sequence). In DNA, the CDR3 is TGTGCCAGCAGTTACTCCGGGAGGCTAGCCAAAAACATTCAGTACTTC. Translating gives CASSYSGRLAKNIQYF.

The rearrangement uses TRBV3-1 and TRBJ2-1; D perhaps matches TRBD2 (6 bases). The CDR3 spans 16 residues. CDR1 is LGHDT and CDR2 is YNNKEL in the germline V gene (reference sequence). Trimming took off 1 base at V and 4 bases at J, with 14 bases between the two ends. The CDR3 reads CASSQGAQGGYNEQFF. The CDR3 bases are TGTGCCAGCAGCCAAGGGGCCCAGGGAGGTTACAATGAGCAGTTCTTC.

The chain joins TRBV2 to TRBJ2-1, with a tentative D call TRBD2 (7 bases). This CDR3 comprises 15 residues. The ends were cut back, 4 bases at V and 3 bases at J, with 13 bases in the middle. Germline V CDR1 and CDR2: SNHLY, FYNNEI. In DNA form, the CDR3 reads TGTGCCAGCAGTGTTGGGGGGGCTCTCTACAATGAGCAGTTCTTC. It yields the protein CASSVGGALYNEQFF.

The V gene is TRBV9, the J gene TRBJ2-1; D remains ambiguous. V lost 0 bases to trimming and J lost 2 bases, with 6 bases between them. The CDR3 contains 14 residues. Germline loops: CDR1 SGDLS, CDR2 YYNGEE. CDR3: CASSVVTAYNEQFF. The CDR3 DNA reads TGTGCCAGCAGCGTAGTGACGGCCTACAATGAGCAGTTCTTC.

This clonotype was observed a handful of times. The CDR3 coding sequence is TGTGCCAGCAGCGGGAATAGTCAAGCTAACTATGGCTACACCTTC. Translating it yields CASSGNSQANYGYTF. This sequence joins TRBV3-1 and TRBJ1-2; no definite D call. The CDR3 covers 15 residues. In germline, CDR1 is LGHDT, CDR2 YNNKEL (reference sequence). V shed 5 bases and J shed 0 bases, with 13 bases lying between them.

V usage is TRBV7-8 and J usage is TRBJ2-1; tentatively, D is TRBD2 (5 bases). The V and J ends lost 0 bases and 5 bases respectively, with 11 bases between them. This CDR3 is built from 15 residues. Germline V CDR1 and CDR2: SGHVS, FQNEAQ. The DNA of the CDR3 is TGTGCCAGCAGCTTAGCCCGAGTCGGGGACAATGAGCAGTTCTTC. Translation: CASSLARVGDNEQFF.

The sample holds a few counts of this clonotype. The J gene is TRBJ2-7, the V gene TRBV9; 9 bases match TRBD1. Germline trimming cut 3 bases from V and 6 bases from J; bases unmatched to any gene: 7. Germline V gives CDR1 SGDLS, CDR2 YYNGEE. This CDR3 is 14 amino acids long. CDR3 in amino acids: CASSDGTGPLEQYF. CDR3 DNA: TGTGCCAGCAGCGACGGGACAGGGCCTCTCGAGCAGTACTTC. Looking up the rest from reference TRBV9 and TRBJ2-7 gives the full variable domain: DSGVTQTPKHLITATGQRVTLRCSPRSGDLSVYWYQQSLDQGLQFLIQYYNGEERAKGNILERFSAQQFPDLHSELNLSSLELGDSALYFCASSDGTGPLEQYFGPGTRLTVT.

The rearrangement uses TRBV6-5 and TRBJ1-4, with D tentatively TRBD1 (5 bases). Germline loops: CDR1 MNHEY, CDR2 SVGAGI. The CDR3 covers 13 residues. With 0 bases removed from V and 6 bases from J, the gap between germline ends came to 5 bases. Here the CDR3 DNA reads TGTGCCAGCAGTTACTCGGGACATGAAAAACTGTTTTTT. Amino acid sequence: CASSYSGHEKLFF.

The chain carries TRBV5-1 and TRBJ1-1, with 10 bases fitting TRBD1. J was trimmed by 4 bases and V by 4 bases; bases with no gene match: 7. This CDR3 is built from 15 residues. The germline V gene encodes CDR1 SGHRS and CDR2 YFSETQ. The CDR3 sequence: CASSATGTGVTEAFF. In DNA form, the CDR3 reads TGCGCCAGCAGCGCTACCGGGACAGGGGTCACTGAAGCTTTCTTT.

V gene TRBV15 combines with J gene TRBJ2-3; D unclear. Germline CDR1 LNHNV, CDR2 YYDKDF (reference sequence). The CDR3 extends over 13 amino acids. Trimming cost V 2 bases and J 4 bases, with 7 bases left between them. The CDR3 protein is CATSRRLADTQYF. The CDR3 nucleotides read TGTGCCACCAGCAGACGACTGGCAGATACGCAGTATTTT. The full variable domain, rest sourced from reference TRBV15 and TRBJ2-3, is DAMVIQNPRYQVTQFGKPVTLSCSQTLNHNVMYWYQQKSSQAPKLLFHYYDKDFNNEADTPDNFQSRRPNTSFCFLDIRSPGLGDTAMYLCATSRRLADTQYFGPGTRLTVL.

This CDR3 is CSARLFQETQYF. CDR3 nucleotides: TGCAGTGCTAGACTATTCCAAGAGACCCAGTACTTC. The rearrangement joins TRBV20-1 to TRBJ2-5; D unresolved. The CDR3 totals 12 residues. The germline V gene encodes CDR1 DFQATT and CDR2 SNEGSKA (reference sequence). V lost 2 bases to trimming and J lost 1 base, with 5 bases between them.

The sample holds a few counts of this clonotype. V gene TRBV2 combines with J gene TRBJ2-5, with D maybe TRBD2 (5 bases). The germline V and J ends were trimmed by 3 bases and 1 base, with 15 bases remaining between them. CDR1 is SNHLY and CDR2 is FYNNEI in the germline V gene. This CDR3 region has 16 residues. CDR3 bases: TGTGCCAGCAGTGATGGAGCGGTAATACTCCAAGAGACCCAGTACTTC. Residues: CASSDGAVILQETQYF.